The clone carrying this TCR beta chain was seen ten or more times. Amplified material comprised TCR beta CDR3 regions derived from RNA transcripts. Second-round multiplex PCR followed a first-round RT-PCR using HTBI primers. TCRdb re-called the multiplex PCR reads with MiXCR, one entry per CDR3 protein. This table holds approximately 700,000 distinct CDR3 sequences, roughly two fifths found once. The sample comes from a study of Graves' ophthalmopathy and Graves' hyperthyroidism. Germline trimming cut 0 bases from V and 10 bases from J; bases unmatched to any gene: 4. The CDR3 sequence is 12 residues long. The V gene's germline CDR1 is DFQATT and CDR2 SNEGSKA (reference sequence).

The rearrangement joins TRBV20-1 to TRBJ1-2; the match to TRBD1 covers 8 bases. The sequenced sample consisted of peripheral blood. The sequence derives from an adult man with Graves' ophthalmopathy. CDR3 amino acids: CSARDPQGAYTF. The CDR3, as DNA: TGCAGTGCTAGAGATCCCCAGGGGGCCTACACCTTC.